Shown below are 32 T cell receptor beta chains from a single sample sequenced in a study of control samples from healthy donors and cancer patients. The assay was immunoSEQ multiplex PCR, and TCRdb's table has in-frame clones only and misses some. Of 350,000 to 450,000 clones in the sample, 90% were seen once. The sequenced material came from PBMCs. Every receptor here comes from a man aged 35-49 years with head and neck cancer.

J is TRBJ2-1 and V is TRBV5-1; D possibly corresponds to TRBD2 (6 bases). Germline CDR1 is SGHRS and CDR2 is YFSETQ. Trimming shortened V by 0 bases and J by 9 bases, and 16 bases separated the two germline ends. The CDR3 covers 15 residues. DNA for the CDR3: TGCGCCAGCAGCTTGGGCAGGACTATAGCCGGTGAGCAGTTCTTC. Protein: CASSLGRTIAGEQFF.

This clone was found once. This sequence joins TRBV7-2 and TRBJ2-7; D not resolved. CDR1 is SGHTA and CDR2 is FQGNSA in the germline V gene. CDR3 length equals 15 residues. Trimming cost V 5 bases and J 2 bases, with 16 bases left between them. DNA of the CDR3: TGTGCCAGCAGCGCAGAACCGGGCCCTACCTACGAGCAGTACTTC. It translates to CASSAEPGPTYEQYF.

The chain joins TRBV7-9 to TRBJ2-1; 8 bases line up with TRBD2. With 8 bases clipped from V and 8 bases from J, the junction kept 14 bases outside the gene matches. CDR1 SEHNR and CDR2 FQNEAQ come from the germline V gene (reference sequence). The CDR3 sequence is 15 residues long. This CDR3 reads CASLGRGGRFDEQFF. The CDR3 DNA sequence: TGTGCCAGCCTCGGGAGGGGGGGGCGATTCGATGAGCAGTTCTTC.

The V call is TRBV30, the J call TRBJ1-2, with 7 bases identical to TRBD1. Germline V gives CDR1 GTSNPN, CDR2 SVGIG (reference sequence). The length of the CDR3 is 13 residues. V gave up 5 bases and J gave up 3 bases; unmatched junction bases: 6. The CDR3 loop reads CAWQPGTDYGYTF. The CDR3 nucleotides are TGTGCCTGGCAACCCGGGACAGACTATGGCTACACCTTC.

The rearrangement links TRBV29-1 to TRBJ2-3; tentatively, D is TRBD2 (6 bases). Between the trimmed V and J ends, which lost 0 bases and 6 bases, there was a span of 13 bases. The CDR3 extends over 14 amino acids. Germline loops: CDR1 SQVTM, CDR2 ANQGSEA. This CDR3 reads CSVEEAGGTDTQYF. CDR3 coding DNA: TGCAGCGTTGAAGAGGCCGGAGGGACCGATACGCAGTATTTT.

CDR3 loop: CASSQDLGDTEAFF. The CDR3 nucleotides read TGTGCCAGCAGCCAAGATCTAGGGGACACTGAAGCTTTCTTT. V gene TRBV4-2 combines with J gene TRBJ1-1; perhaps TRBD1 as D (5 bases). Germline assignment: CDR1 LGHNA and CDR2 YNFKEQ. The CDR3 runs to 14 residues. The V and J ends lost 0 bases and 3 bases respectively, with 8 bases between them.

The V and J genes are TRBV4-1 and TRBJ1-5; TRBD1 matches 9 bases. The CDR3 loop spans 15 amino acids. Germline CDR1 reads MGHRA; CDR2 reads YSYEKL. Losses at the gene ends were 4 bases for V and 7 bases for J; bases not matched to a gene: 8. CDR3 bases: TGCGCCAGCAGCCGGGACGGACAGGGGAGCCAGCCCCAGCATTTT. Amino acid sequence: CASSRDGQGSQPQHF.

J is TRBJ2-3 and V is TRBV11-3; tentative D call: TRBD2 (6 bases). CDR1 and CDR2 (germline): SGHNT, YENEEA. There are 16 residues in the CDR3. V lost 2 bases and J lost 5, with 17 bases in between. CDR3 in amino acids: CASSLRSSSEGDTQYF. CDR3 DNA sequence: TGTGCCAGCAGCTTAAGGTCCTCTAGCGAAGGAGATACGCAGTATTTT. The variable domain in full, completed from reference TRBV11-3 and TRBJ2-3, reads EAGVVQSPRYKIIEKKQPVAFWCNPISGHNTLYWYLQNLGQGPELLIRYENEEAVDDSQLPKDRFSAERLKGVDSTLKIQPAELGDSAVYLCASSLRSSSEGDTQYFGPGTRLTVL.

A word on this clone: Compared with germline, one end of the junction differs, possibly owing to a read error. The rearrangement joins TRBV7-7 to TRBJ2-2; TRBD2 matches 7 bases. Germline-derived CDR1 and CDR2 are SSHAT and FNYEAQ (reference sequence). The CDR3 sequence is 15 residues long. The CDR3 sequence: CASSSGLQNTGELFF. As DNA, the CDR3 is TGTGCTAGCAGCTCGGGACTACAGAACACCGGGGAGCTGTTTTTT.

The V call is TRBV6-1, the J call TRBJ1-3; TRBD1 aligns across 8 bases. With 2 bases clipped from V and 8 bases from J, the junction kept 11 bases outside the gene matches. The CDR3 spans 16 residues. Germline CDR1 is MNHNS and CDR2 is SASEGT. This chain's CDR3 is CASSESSGTGGDTIYF. In DNA, the CDR3 is TGTGCCAGCAGTGAATCTAGTGGGACAGGAGGAGACACCATATATTTT.

This chain links TRBV18 with TRBJ2-2, with 12 bases matching TRBD2. CDR1 and CDR2 from the germline V gene are KGHSH and LQKENI. Trimming removed 3 bases from V and 2 bases from J; junction bases left unmatched: 7. CDR3 length: 18 residues. CDR3: CASSPVLAGGTNTGELFF. CDR3 DNA: TGTGCCAGCTCACCGGTCCTAGCGGGAGGGACCAACACCGGGGAGCTGTTTTTT.

V usage is TRBV14 and J usage is TRBJ2-2; 9 nucleotides match TRBD2. Germline V gives CDR1 SGHDN, CDR2 FVKESK. V shed 4 bases and J 4 bases; nucleotides not matched to a gene: 10. The CDR3 contains 17 residues. The CDR3 sequence is CASSLGYRGRVTGELFF. In DNA form, the CDR3 reads TGTGCCAGCAGCCTCGGATATCGCGGGAGGGTCACCGGGGAGCTGTTTTTT.

This clone occurred once. The chain recombines TRBV29-1 with TRBJ2-2; D may match TRBD1 or TRBD2 (5 bases each). The CDR3 has 15 residues. Germline V gene data show CDR1 as SQVTM and CDR2 as ANQGSEA. Trimming took off 7 bases at V and 1 base at J, with 16 bases between the two ends. The CDR3 spells CSAGAGTENTGELFF. The CDR3 DNA follows: TGCAGCGCTGGTGCCGGGACGGAGAACACCGGGGAGCTGTTTTTT.

This sequence joins TRBV4-3 and TRBJ2-1; the match to TRBD2 covers 12 bases. Trimming removed 3 bases from V and 10 bases from J; junction bases left unmatched: 7. The CDR3 sequence is 15 residues long. The germline V gene has CDR1 LGHNA and CDR2 YSLEER. Here the CDR3 DNA reads TGCGCCAGCAGCCAGACGACTAGCGGGGGTTACGAGCAGTTCTTC. This sequence encodes CASSQTTSGGYEQFF.

V and J are TRBV5-1 and TRBJ1-2; D is uncertain. Trimming took 4 bases from V and 3 from J, leaving 13 bases between them. CDR3 size: 14 residues. Germline V gene data show CDR1 as SGHRS and CDR2 as YFSETQ. CDR3 sequence (DNA): TGCGCCAGCAGCACCAGTACCGATTACTATGGCTACACCTTC. Its translation: CASSTSTDYYGYTF.

The chain recombines TRBV28 with TRBJ2-7, with a tentative D call TRBD2 (5 bases). V was cut by 7 bases and J by 7 bases, with 11 bases left in between. Looked up from germline, CDR1 is MDHEN and CDR2 is SYDVKM. This CDR3 contains 11 residues. CDR3 in amino acids: CASTGTREQYF. CDR3 coding DNA: TGTGCCAGCACGGGTACTAGGGAGCAGTACTTC.

The chain joins TRBV5-1 to TRBJ2-3, with 11 bases fitting TRBD2. V dropped 3 bases and J dropped 3; count of bases not matched to a gene: 9. CDR3 length: 17 amino acids. The V gene's germline CDR1 is SGHRS and CDR2 YFSETQ. Written as DNA, the CDR3 is TGCGCCAGCAGCTCGGTACTAGCGGGGGAGGGGACAGATACGCAGTATTTT. It codes for CASSSVLAGEGTDTQYF.

The table lists this clone with a count of one. The chain employs TRBV15 and TRBJ1-2; 10 nucleotides match TRBD1. Germline loops: CDR1 LNHNV, CDR2 YYDKDF (reference sequence). The CDR3 contains 15 residues. V shed 3 bases, J shed 5 bases, and the junction held 6 bases outside the gene matches. CDR3 sequence (DNA): TGTGCCACCAGCAGTGGGACAGGGGTTTTTTATGGCTACACCTTC. Translated, it gives CATSSGTGVFYGYTF.

J is TRBJ1-4 and V is TRBV9, with 7 bases lining up with TRBD1. Germline V CDR1 and CDR2: SGDLS, YYNGEE. The CDR3 contains 15 residues. With V trimmed by 3 bases and J by 6 bases, 8 bases remained unmatched. CDR3 in amino acids: CASSGEGADDEKLFF. The CDR3 DNA reads TGTGCCAGCAGCGGAGAGGGGGCAGATGATGAAAAACTGTTTTTT.

This clone showed up just once. The DNA of the CDR3 is TGTGCCAGCAGCCCCAACCGATGGACGGATTATGGCTACACCTTC. Amino acid sequence: CASSPNRWTDYGYTF. This sequence joins TRBV7-9 and TRBJ1-2, with unresolved D. Germline CDR1 and CDR2: SEHNR and FQNEAQ (reference sequence). This CDR3 comprises 15 residues. V dropped 5 bases and J dropped 5 bases, with 18 bases sitting between them.

The chain carries TRBV4-2 and TRBJ2-3; TRBD1 is a possible D gene (5 bases). CDR1 is LGHNA and CDR2 is YNFKEQ in the germline V gene. V was clipped by 1 base and J by 0 bases, with 8 bases between them. This CDR3 spans 15 amino acids. CDR3 amino acids: CASSQADSSTDTQYF. CDR3 sequence (DNA): TGTGCCAGCAGCCAAGCTGACAGTAGCACAGATACGCAGTATTTT.

The J gene is TRBJ2-3, the V gene TRBV5-1; D not certain. CDR3 length equals 15 residues. Germline V CDR1 and CDR2: SGHRS, YFSETQ. V was trimmed by 4 bases and J by 0 bases, leaving 12 bases between them. CDR3 nucleotide sequence: TGCGCCAGCAGCCTACCAGGCGGTAGCACAGATACGCAGTATTTT. Translation: CASSLPGGSTDTQYF.

V usage is TRBV6-2 or TRBV6-3 and J usage is TRBJ1-4; D is unclear. This CDR3 is 15 amino acids long. Per the germline V gene, CDR1 is MNHEY and CDR2 is SVGEGT. V was pared by 5 bases and J by 0 bases, with 10 bases between. The CDR3 nucleotides read TGTGCCAGCAGTAAGGGAGACGCAACTAATGAAAAACTGTTTTTT. Its translation is CASSKGDATNEKLFF.

The chain couples TRBV5-5 to TRBJ2-7, with D tentatively TRBD2 (6 bases). CDR3 length equals 15 residues. V was pared by 0 bases and J by 3 bases, with 13 bases between. Germline assignment: CDR1 SGHKS and CDR2 YYEKEE (reference sequence). CDR3 nucleotides: TGTGCCAGCAGCTTGGTGGAGGGACCGAACTACGAGCAGTACTTC. Translating gives CASSLVEGPNYEQYF.

This chain joins TRBV4-3 and TRBJ2-3, with TRBD2 matching over 7 bases. Trimming cost V 4 bases and J 0 bases; bases outside gene matches: 10. Per germline, CDR1 LGHNA and CDR2 YSLEER. The length of the CDR3 is 17 residues. The CDR3 DNA follows: TGCGCCAGCAGCCGATCCGGGACTACCTCTAGCACAGATACGCAGTATTTT. This sequence encodes CASSRSGTTSSTDTQYF.

The rearrangement joins TRBV7-9 to TRBJ2-5; 7 positions agree with TRBD1. The trim removed 1 base at V and 5 bases at J, leaving 13 bases unmatched. Germline loops: CDR1 SEHNR, CDR2 FQNEAQ (reference sequence). CDR3 size: 17 residues. The CDR3 spells CASSLEPSMTGRETQYF. The CDR3, as DNA: TGTGCCAGCAGCTTAGAACCCTCGATGACAGGGCGGGAGACCCAGTACTTC.

This clone was picked up one time. V gene TRBV5-4 combines with J gene TRBJ2-1; the match to TRBD1 covers 8 bases. The CDR3 runs to 16 residues. The germline CDR1 and CDR2 sequences are SGHNT and YYREEE (reference sequence). Trimming took 7 bases from V and 0 from J; bases not matched to a gene: 9. The DNA of the CDR3 is TGTGCCAGCGGATCCCGGACAGGGAGCTCCTACAATGAGCAGTTCTTC. Protein sequence: CASGSRTGSSYNEQFF. Supplemented by reference TRBV5-4 and TRBJ2-1, the full variable domain reads ETGVTQSPTHLIKTRGQQVTLRCSSQSGHNTVSWYQQALGQGPQFIFQYYREEENGRGNFPPRFSGLQFPNYSSELNVNALELDDSALYLCASGSRTGSSYNEQFFGPGTRLTVL.

This rearrangement joins TRBV3-1 (or the pseudogene TRBV3-2) to TRBJ2-3, with TRBD2 matching 8 bases. The CDR3 has 14 residues. Germline values: CDR1 LGHDT, CDR2 YNNKEL (reference sequence). Germline trimming cut 4 bases from V and 4 bases from J; bases unmatched to any gene: 4. CDR3 sequence reads: CASSLTGGPDTQYF. CDR3 DNA: TGTGCCAGCAGCCTAACGGGGGGGCCAGATACGCAGTATTTT.

The chain has TRBV5-6 and TRBJ2-1, with a possible D match to TRBD1 (5 bases). Trimming cost V 0 bases and J 10 bases, with 11 bases left between them. The CDR3 spans 13 residues. Germline loops: CDR1 SGHDT, CDR2 YYEEEE. CDR3 coding DNA: TGTGCCAGCAGCTTGGAGGGGTTAGGCGAGCAGTTCTTC. Amino acids: CASSLEGLGEQFF. The full variable domain, rest sourced from reference TRBV5-6 and TRBJ2-1, is DAGVTQSPTHLIKTRGQQVTLRCSPKSGHDTVSWYQQALGQGPQFIFQYYEEEERQRGNFPDRFSGHQFPNYSSELNVNALLLGDSALYLCASSLEGLGEQFFGPGTRLTVL.

This chain joins TRBV5-4 and TRBJ2-6; D unclear. Trimming removed 9 bases at V and 1 base at J, with 5 bases between. The CDR3 spans 12 residues. The germline CDR1 and CDR2 sequences are SGHNT and YYREEE (reference sequence). Here the CDR3 reads CATVSGANVLTF. The CDR3 DNA reads as TGTGCCACAGTTTCTGGGGCCAACGTCCTGACTTTC.

The chain combines TRBV7-2 with TRBJ2-7, with 9 bases lining up with TRBD1. CDR1 is SGHTA, CDR2 FQGNSA, per germline. V was pared by 6 bases and J by 0 bases, with 6 bases of the junction left unmatched. This CDR3 has 15 residues. The CDR3 region has the DNA TGTGCCAGCAGGTCCGGGACAGGGAGCTCCTACGAGCAGTACTTC. Its protein is CASRSGTGSSYEQYF.

This clone occurred once. V and J are TRBV4-2 and TRBJ2-7; D unresolved. The CDR3 consists of 14 residues. V dropped 1 base and J dropped 1 base, with 8 bases sitting between them. Germline assignment: CDR1 LGHNA and CDR2 YNFKEQ. The CDR3 DNA sequence: TGTGCCAGCAGCCAAGGGACGGTTTCCTACGAGCAGTACTTC. Translating gives CASSQGTVSYEQYF.